These 29 T cell receptor beta chains were sequenced from one sample in a study of T cell changes during pregnancy in multiple sclerosis. Assay: immunoSEQ multiplex PCR; the TCRdb copy retains only in-frame clones and omits some. The profile shows about 100,000 clones, approximately 89% of them singletons. This specimen was peripheral blood, taken after pregnancy. Every receptor here comes from a female donor with multiple sclerosis, enrolled in a pregnancy study.

V usage is TRBV5-6 and J usage is TRBJ2-7; TRBD1 agrees at 9 bases. The CDR3 loop spans 15 amino acids. The germline CDR1 and CDR2 sequences are SGHDT and YYEEEE. V was clipped by 0 bases and J by 6 bases; unmatched bases: 7. The CDR3 DNA sequence: TGTGCCAGCAGCTTGGCAGGGACAGGGTTATTCGAGCAGTACTTC. Translated, it gives CASSLAGTGLFEQYF.

The chain links TRBV29-1 to TRBJ2-7; D is possibly TRBD2 (6 bases). The CDR3 is 15 amino acids. Germline CDR1 reads SQVTM; CDR2 reads ANQGSEA. Trimming stripped 7 bases from V and 5 bases from J, with 24 bases between. CDR3 sequence reads: CSAAARTGGENEQYF. CDR3 nucleotides: TGCAGCGCCGCGGCCCGGACTGGAGGGGAAAACGAGCAGTACTTC.

The J gene is TRBJ1-2, the V gene TRBV6-1; possible D gene TRBD1, 5 bases. The CDR3 runs 16 residues. Germline V lookup: CDR1 MNHNS, CDR2 SASEGT. Between the trimmed V and J ends, which lost 2 bases and 4 bases, there was a span of 17 bases. CDR3 loop: CASSENPDIGAYGYTF. CDR3 nucleotide sequence: TGTGCCAGCAGTGAAAACCCCGACATAGGGGCCTATGGCTACACCTTC.

This chain joins TRBV5-4 and TRBJ2-5; TRBD2 aligns across 15 bases. Germline V CDR1 and CDR2: SGHNT, YYREEE (reference sequence). V was clipped by 4 bases and J by 7 bases; unmatched bases: 8. The CDR3 has 16 amino acids. The CDR3 sequence is CASSKGLAGGPLTQYF. The CDR3 region has the DNA TGTGCCAGCAGCAAAGGACTAGCGGGGGGGCCTTTGACCCAGTACTTC.

The chain joins TRBV29-1 to TRBJ2-5, with 11 positions matching TRBD1. This CDR3 comprises 14 residues. Germline CDR1 is SQVTM and CDR2 is ANQGSEA. V lost 8 bases to trimming and J lost 4 bases; unmatched junction nucleotides: 9. CDR3 bases: TGCAGCACTAGGGACAGGGGGGCTTTAGAGACCCAGTACTTC. Its translation: CSTRDRGALETQYF.

The chain employs TRBV5-1 and TRBJ1-4; D may be TRBD1 (5 bases). CDR1 is SGHRS and CDR2 is YFSETQ in the germline V gene. This CDR3 spans 15 amino acids. Trimming removed 1 base at V and 3 bases at J, with 10 bases between. The CDR3 here is CASSLTIGANEKLFF. The CDR3 coding sequence is TGCGCCAGCAGCTTGACTATAGGGGCTAATGAAAAACTGTTTTTT.

The chain joins TRBV5-4 to TRBJ2-5, with 8 bases lining up with TRBD1. Per germline, CDR1 SGHNT and CDR2 YYREEE (reference sequence). Trimming removed 3 bases from V and 4 bases from J; junction bases left unmatched: 2. The CDR3 consists of 13 residues. The CDR3 sequence: CASSSGGAETQYF. The CDR3, as DNA: TGTGCCAGCAGCTCAGGGGGCGCAGAGACCCAGTACTTC.

The chain combines TRBV19 with TRBJ1-2; maybe TRBD1 (6 bases). CDR1 and CDR2 (germline): LNHDA, SQIVND (reference sequence). This CDR3 spans 12 amino acids. V was trimmed by 10 bases and J by 3 bases, leaving 12 bases between them. CDR3 DNA: TGTGCCACCGAAACAGGGCACTATGGCTACACCTTC. Translated, it gives CATETGHYGYTF.

The rearrangement links TRBV27 to TRBJ1-1; possibly TRBD1 for D (5 bases). The germline CDR1 and CDR2 sequences are MNHEY and SMNVEV (reference sequence). The CDR3 totals 15 residues. V gave up 5 bases and J gave up 0 bases, with 13 bases separating them. The CDR3: CASSPLTDMNTEAFF. CDR3 in DNA: TGTGCCAGCAGTCCCTTGACAGACATGAACACTGAAGCTTTCTTT.

The chain joins TRBV7-2 to TRBJ2-5, with D uncertain. Between the trimmed V and J ends, which lost 1 base and 4 bases, there was a span of 10 bases. The CDR3 is made up of 14 amino acids. CDR1 and CDR2 from the germline V gene are SGHTA and FQGNSA. DNA of the CDR3: TGTGCCAGCAGCTTAGGAGGCTCCGCAGAGACCCAGTACTTC. Protein: CASSLGGSAETQYF.

V is TRBV19 and J is TRBJ1-1; maybe TRBD1 (6 bases). The CDR3 runs 15 residues. Germline V gives CDR1 LNHDA, CDR2 SQIVND (reference sequence). V was clipped by 6 bases and J by 1 base, with 15 bases between them. CDR3 amino acids: CASSHFDRPNTEAFF. CDR3 DNA: TGTGCCAGTAGCCACTTCGACAGGCCGAACACTGAAGCTTTCTTT. Complete variable domain (other parts from reference TRBV19 and TRBJ1-1): DGGITQSPKYLFRKEGQNVTLSCEQNLNHDAMYWYRQDPGQGLRLIYYSQIVNDFQKGDIAEGYSVSREKKESFPLTVTSAQKNPTAFYLCASSHFDRPNTEAFFGQGTRLTVV.

V and J are TRBV6-1 and TRBJ1-3; D is ambiguous. CDR1 and CDR2 from the germline V gene are MNHNS and SASEGT. Trimming took 9 bases from V and 0 from J, leaving 9 bases between them. CDR3 size: 13 residues. CDR3 region: CASHRHSGNTIYF. The CDR3 DNA sequence: TGTGCCAGTCATAGACACTCTGGAAACACCATATATTTT.

The chain couples TRBV27 to TRBJ2-2; 8 nucleotides align to TRBD1. Trimming cost V 8 bases and J 6 bases; bases outside gene matches: 20. The V gene's germline CDR1 is MNHEY and CDR2 SMNVEV (reference sequence). This CDR3 contains 18 residues. CDR3 sequence (DNA): TGTGCCAGCCGTCGCAATCGACGACAGGGGCGACGATCCGGGGAGCTGTTTTTT. Residues: CASRRNRRQGRRSGELFF.

The CDR3 loop reads CASSVAAGTSGGLGDTQYF. CDR3 sequence (DNA): TGTGCCAGCAGCGTAGCTGCCGGGACTAGCGGGGGGTTGGGAGATACGCAGTATTTT. This chain joins TRBV9 and TRBJ2-3, with TRBD2 matching 15 bases. The germline V gene encodes CDR1 SGDLS and CDR2 YYNGEE. Trimming removed 0 bases from V and 5 bases from J; junction bases left unmatched: 10. The CDR3 loop spans 19 amino acids. The whole variable domain, remainder taken from reference TRBV9 and TRBJ2-3, is DSGVTQTPKHLITATGQRVTLRCSPRSGDLSVYWYQQSLDQGLQFLIQYYNGEERAKGNILERFSAQQFPDLHSELNLSSLELGDSALYFCASSVAAGTSGGLGDTQYFGPGTRLTVL.

The chain recombines TRBV4-1 with TRBJ1-5; TRBD1 matches at 7 bases. The CDR3 sequence is 17 residues long. Trimming at V came to 1 base and at J to 4 bases, leaving 10 bases not matched to a gene. The germline V gene encodes CDR1 MGHRA and CDR2 YSYEKL. This chain's CDR3 is CASSQVTLTGPNQPQHF. CDR3 nucleotides: TGCGCCAGCAGCCAAGTGACCCTGACAGGGCCTAATCAGCCCCAGCATTTT.

There are many counts of this clone. The chain is built from TRBV6-1 and TRBJ2-7; maybe TRBD2 (6 bases). Trimming removed 3 bases from V and 11 bases from J, with 20 bases in between. The germline CDR1 and CDR2 sequences are MNHNS and SASEGT. The CDR3 is 14 amino acids. In DNA form, the CDR3 reads TGTGCCAGCAGTGAGGACCAGGAGGGTTCTTGGGAGTACTTC. Its translation: CASSEDQEGSWEYF.

The rearrangement joins TRBV30 to TRBJ1-4; D unclear. This CDR3 contains 16 residues. Looked up from germline, CDR1 is GTSNPN and CDR2 is SVGIG (reference sequence). V dropped 5 bases and J dropped 2 bases, with 18 bases sitting between them. CDR3 DNA: TGTGCCTGGCTAGGCCGCAAGTGGAATACTAATGAAAAACTGTTTTTT. Its translation: CAWLGRKWNTNEKLFF.

This clone has just a few counts. The chain carries TRBV10-3 and TRBJ1-6; TRBD1 aligns across 7 bases. The CDR3 length is 12 residues. J was trimmed by 7 bases and V by 10 bases; bases with no gene match: 4. Germline values: CDR1 ENHRY, CDR2 SYGVKD. CDR3 in amino acids: CATTGSNSPLHF. As DNA, the CDR3 is TGTGCCACGACAGGGAGCAATTCACCCCTCCACTTT.

This chain links TRBV9 with TRBJ2-7; tentative D call: TRBD2 (6 bases). Trimming left V 0 bases short and J 0 bases short, with 7 bases between. The CDR3 is 14 residues long. Germline V CDR1 and CDR2: SGDLS, YYNGEE. The chain's CDR3 is CASSVVGSSYEQYF. DNA of the CDR3: TGTGCCAGCAGCGTAGTCGGGAGCTCCTACGAGCAGTACTTC.

The chain recombines TRBV7-9 with TRBJ1-6; a possible D gene is TRBD1 (6 bases). Trimming left V 6 bases short and J 8 bases short, with 14 bases between. Per the germline V gene, CDR1 is SEHNR and CDR2 is FQNEAQ (reference sequence). This CDR3 is built from 14 residues. CDR3 amino acids: CASRPQGRDSPLHF. CDR3 coding DNA: TGTGCCAGCAGGCCTCAGGGGAGGGATTCACCCCTCCACTTT.

The CDR3 protein is CASSPPTGELFF. Written as DNA, the CDR3 is TGTGCCAGCAGCCCCCCAACCGGGGAGCTGTTTTTT. The J gene is TRBJ2-2, the V gene TRBV7-9; no reliable D call. The V end was cut by 5 bases, the J end by 5 bases, with 6 bases between. The CDR3 has 12 residues. Germline-derived CDR1 and CDR2 are SEHNR and FQNEAQ (reference sequence).

The rearrangement uses TRBV28 and TRBJ2-5; 9 bases are a match to TRBD2. This CDR3 spans 16 amino acids. The trim removed 3 bases at V and 2 bases at J, leaving 7 bases unmatched. Per the germline V gene, CDR1 is MDHEN and CDR2 is SYDVKM. This chain's CDR3 is CASSFFRRGGQETQYF. In DNA form, the CDR3 reads TGTGCCAGCAGTTTTTTTAGGCGGGGGGGGCAAGAGACCCAGTACTTC.

The J gene is TRBJ1-6, the V gene TRBV4-1; D unresolved. V was trimmed by 1 base and J by 13 bases, leaving 11 bases between them. Germline values: CDR1 MGHRA, CDR2 YSYEKL. The length of the CDR3 is 13 residues. As DNA, the CDR3 is TGCGCCAGCAGCCAAGTGAGTCTTTTGCCCCTCCACTTT. It specifies CASSQVSLLPLHF.

This clone appeared a single time. The chain employs TRBV30 and TRBJ2-3; 7 nucleotides line up with TRBD2. J was trimmed by 8 bases and V by 5 bases; bases with no gene match: 10. Germline V gene lookup returns CDR1 GTSNPN and CDR2 SVGIG (reference sequence). The CDR3 covers 13 residues. The CDR3 DNA reads as TGTGCCTGGGGGCGTGGGGGGGGTGGTACGCAGTATTTT. Protein: CAWGRGGGGTQYF. Full variable domain (remainder filled in from reference TRBV30 and TRBJ2-3): SQTIHQWPATLVQPVGSPLSLECTVEGTSNPNLYWYRQAAGRGLQLLFYSVGIGQISSEVPQNLSASRPQDRQFILSSKKLLLSDSGFYLCAWGRGGGGTQYFGPGTRLTVL.

The chain employs TRBV27 and TRBJ1-6; D may be TRBD1 (5 bases). The germline gives CDR1 MNHEY, CDR2 SMNVEV (reference sequence). V lost 5 bases and J lost 7, with 12 bases in between. The CDR3 runs to 14 residues. The CDR3 protein is CASSLQAINSPLHF. CDR3 nucleotides: TGTGCCAGCAGTCTACAGGCAATAAATTCACCCCTCCACTTT.

The CDR3 DNA is TGCGCCAGCAGCTTGAGGCCTAGCGGGAACCAAGAGACCCAGTACTTC. As protein: CASSLRPSGNQETQYF. The V and J genes are TRBV5-1 and TRBJ2-5; 9 positions agree with TRBD2. The CDR3 extends over 16 amino acids. Losses at the gene ends were 1 base for V and 0 bases for J; bases not matched to a gene: 4. CDR1 is SGHRS, CDR2 YFSETQ, per germline.

The chain has TRBV9 and TRBJ2-7; D possibly corresponds to TRBD1 (5 bases). The CDR3 is made up of 14 amino acids. V was shortened by 3 bases and J by 0 bases, with 10 bases between the two germline ends. The germline gives CDR1 SGDLS, CDR2 YYNGEE. The DNA for the CDR3 is TGTGCCAGCAGCGGACAGACGAACTCCTACGAGCAGTACTTC. Its protein is CASSGQTNSYEQYF.

Here the CDR3 reads CASSPRGTDTQYF. The CDR3, as DNA: TGTGCCAGCAGCCCCCGAGGGACAGATACGCAGTATTTT. The chain links TRBV7-9 to TRBJ2-3; a weak D match, TRBD2 (5 bases). This CDR3 is 13 amino acids long. Germline V gene sequence: CDR1 SEHNR, CDR2 FQNEAQ (reference sequence). V was cut by 5 bases and J by 3 bases, with 9 bases left in between. Combining the CDR3 with reference TRBV7-9 and TRBJ2-3 gives the whole variable domain DTGVSQNPRHKITKRGQNVTFRCDPISEHNRLYWYRQTLGQGPEFLTYFQNEAQLEKSRLLSDRFSAERPKGSFSTLEIQRTEQGDSAMYLCASSPRGTDTQYFGPGTRLTVL.

As regards this clone: The identical CDR3 is also encoded by other nucleotide sequences in the sample. The J gene is TRBJ1-6, the V gene TRBV4-2, with D unclear. Germline values: CDR1 LGHNA, CDR2 YNFKEQ. The V and J ends lost 3 bases and 0 bases respectively, with 9 bases between them. The CDR3 is 16 residues long. The CDR3 region has the DNA TGTGCCAGCAGCCAGGGAGGGCTCTCCTATAATTCACCCCTCCACTTT. As protein: CASSQGGLSYNSPLHF.